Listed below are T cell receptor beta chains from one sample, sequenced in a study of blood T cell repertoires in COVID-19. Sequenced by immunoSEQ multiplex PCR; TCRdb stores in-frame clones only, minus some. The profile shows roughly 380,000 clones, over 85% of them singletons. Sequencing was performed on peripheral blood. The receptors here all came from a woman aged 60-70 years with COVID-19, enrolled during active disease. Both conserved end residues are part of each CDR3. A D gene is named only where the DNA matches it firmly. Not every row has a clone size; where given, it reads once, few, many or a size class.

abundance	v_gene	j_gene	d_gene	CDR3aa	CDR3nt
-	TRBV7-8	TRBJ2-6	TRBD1	CASSPPGQRTGANVLTF	TGTGCCAGCAGCCCTCCGGGACAGCGAACCGGGGCCAACGTCCTGACTTTC
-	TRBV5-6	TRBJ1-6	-	CASSLWSPSYNSPLHF	TGTGCCAGCAGCTTGTGGAGTCCCTCCTATAATTCACCCCTCCACTTT
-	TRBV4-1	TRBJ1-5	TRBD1	CASSLGQGASGNQPQHF	TGCGCCAGCAGCTTGGGACAGGGGGCAAGCGGCAATCAGCCCCAGCATTTT
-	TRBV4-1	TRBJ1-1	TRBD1	CASSRDRERNTEAFF	TGCGCCAGCAGCCGGGACAGGGAACGGAACACTGAAGCTTTCTTT
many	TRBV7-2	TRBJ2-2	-	CASSLRSSGGWNTGELFF	TGTGCCAGCAGCTTAAGGTCTTCGGGGGGCTGGAACACCGGGGAGCTGTTTTTT
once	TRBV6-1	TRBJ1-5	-	CASSDDGHNQPQHF	TGTGCCAGCAGTGACGATGGGCACAATCAGCCCCAGCATTTT
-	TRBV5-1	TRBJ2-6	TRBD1	CASSLNGQELTF	TGCGCCAGCAGCTTGAACGGACAGGAGTTGACTTTC
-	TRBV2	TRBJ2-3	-	CASRLQGTGTDTQYF	TGTGCCAGCAGACTACAGGGTACGGGCACAGATACGCAGTATTTT
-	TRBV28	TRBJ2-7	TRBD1	CASSRQGLYEQYF	TGTGCCAGCAGTCGACAGGGGCTCTACGAGCAGTACTTC
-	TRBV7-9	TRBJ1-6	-	CASSSRGDGSMALHF	TGTGCCAGCAGCTCCCGGGGGGACGGTAGTATGGCCCTCCACTTT
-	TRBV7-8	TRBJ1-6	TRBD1	CASSLRGQINSPLHF	TGTGCCAGCAGCTTAAGGGGACAGATTAATTCACCCCTCCACTTT
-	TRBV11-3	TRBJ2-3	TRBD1	CASSSGQGTDTQYF	TGTGCCAGCAGCTCGGGACAGGGCACAGATACGCAGTATTTT
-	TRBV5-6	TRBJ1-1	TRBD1	CASSLVDRINTEAFF	TGTGCCAGCAGCTTGGTGGACAGGATAAACACTGAAGCTTTCTTT
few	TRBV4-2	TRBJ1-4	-	CASSQVEEEGEKLFF	TGTGCCAGCAGCCAAGTCGAGGAAGAGGGAGAAAAACTGTTTTTT
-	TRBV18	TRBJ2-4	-	CASSPPAQATLAKNIQYF	TGTGCCAGCTCACCACCGGCGCAGGCAACCCTAGCCAAAAACATTCAGTACTTC
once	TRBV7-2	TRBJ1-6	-	CASSLARGYNSPLHF	TGTGCCAGCAGTTTAGCCAGAGGTTATAATTCACCCCTCCACTTT
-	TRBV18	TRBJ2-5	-	CASSPDRNHKETQYF	TGTGCCAGCTCACCCGACAGGAATCACAAAGAGACCCAGTACTTC
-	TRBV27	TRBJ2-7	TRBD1	CASRARDRTYEQYF	TGTGCCAGCAGAGCCCGGGACAGGACCTACGAGCAGTACTTC
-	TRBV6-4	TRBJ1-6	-	CASSGDNNSPLHF	TGTGCCAGCAGTGGGGACAATAATTCACCCCTCCACTTT
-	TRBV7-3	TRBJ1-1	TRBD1	CASSSAGQGSRAFF	TGTGCCAGCAGCTCAGCGGGACAGGGTAGTAGGGCTTTCTTT
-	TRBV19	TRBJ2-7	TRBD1	CASSEGTGGEQYF	TGTGCCAGTAGTGAGGGGACAGGGGGCGAGCAGTACTTC
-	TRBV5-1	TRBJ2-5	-	CASSLAVSGQETQYF	TGCGCCAGCAGCTTGGCCGTTTCCGGGCAAGAGACCCAGTACTTC
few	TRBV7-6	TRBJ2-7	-	CASSLDVQSYEQYF	TGTGCCAGCAGCTTAGACGTGCAGTCCTACGAGCAGTACTTC
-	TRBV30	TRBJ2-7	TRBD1	CAWSVLRQGEQYF	TGTGCCTGGAGTGTCTTAAGACAGGGCGAGCAGTACTTC
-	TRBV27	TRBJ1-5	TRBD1	CASRRGAGGEPQHF	TGTGCCAGCAGGAGGGGGGCAGGGGGTGAGCCCCAGCATTTT
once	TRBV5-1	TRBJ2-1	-	CASSLEWGARNEQFF	TGCGCCAGCAGCTTAGAGTGGGGAGCCAGAAATGAGCAGTTCTTC
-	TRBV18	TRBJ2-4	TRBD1	CASSRTGTGEGNIQYF	TGTGCCAGCTCACGAACCGGGACAGGGGAAGGAAACATTCAGTACTTC
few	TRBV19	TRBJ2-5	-	CASSIGRGRETQYF	TGTGCCAGTAGTATAGGGAGGGGTCGCGAGACCCAGTACTTC
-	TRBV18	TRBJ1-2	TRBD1	CASSPWDSRLNYGYTF	TGTGCCAGCTCACCGTGGGACAGCCGACTTAACTATGGCTACACCTTC
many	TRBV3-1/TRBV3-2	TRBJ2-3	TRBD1	CASRGRTGGEDTQYF	TGTGCCAGCCGCGGAAGGACAGGGGGCGAAGATACGCAGTATTTT
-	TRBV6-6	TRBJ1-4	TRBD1	CASTLRDRGEKLFF	TGTGCCAGCACCCTCCGGGACAGGGGCGAAAAACTGTTTTTT
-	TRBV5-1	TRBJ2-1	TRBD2	CASSPPPAGSYNEQFF	TGCGCCAGCAGCCCTCCCCCAGCGGGGTCCTACAATGAGCAGTTCTTC
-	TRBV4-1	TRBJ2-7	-	CASSQQGIYEQYF	TGCGCCAGCAGCCAACAGGGGATCTACGAGCAGTACTTC
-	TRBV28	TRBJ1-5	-	CASSLGGQPQHF	TGTGCCAGCAGTTTGGGGGGTCAGCCCCAGCATTTT
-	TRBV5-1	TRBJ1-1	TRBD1	CASSPGTGYTEAFF	TGCGCCAGCAGCCCAGGGACAGGGTATACTGAAGCTTTCTTT
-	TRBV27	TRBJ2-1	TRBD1	CASNPGQGPYNEQFF	TGTGCCAGCAACCCCGGACAGGGGCCCTACAATGAGCAGTTCTTC
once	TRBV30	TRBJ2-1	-	CAFQGYNEQFF	TGTGCCTTTCAGGGGTACAATGAGCAGTTCTTC